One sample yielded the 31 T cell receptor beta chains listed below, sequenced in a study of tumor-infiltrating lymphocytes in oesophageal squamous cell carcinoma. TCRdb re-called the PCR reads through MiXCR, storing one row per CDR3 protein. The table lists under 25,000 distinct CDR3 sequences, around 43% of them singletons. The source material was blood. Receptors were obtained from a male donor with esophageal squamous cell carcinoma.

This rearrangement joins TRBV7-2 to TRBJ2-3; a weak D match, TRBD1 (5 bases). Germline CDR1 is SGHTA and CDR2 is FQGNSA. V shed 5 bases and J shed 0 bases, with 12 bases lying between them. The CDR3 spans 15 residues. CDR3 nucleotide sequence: TGTGCCAGCAGCCTGTTAGGGGCTAGCACAGATACGCAGTATTTT. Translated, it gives CASSLLGASTDTQYF. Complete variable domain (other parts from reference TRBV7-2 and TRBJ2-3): GAGVSQSPSNKVTEKGKDVELRCDPISGHTALYWYRQSLGQGLEFLIYFQGNSAPDKSGLPSDRFSAERTGGSVSTLTIQRTQQEDSAVYLCASSLLGASTDTQYFGPGTRLTVL.

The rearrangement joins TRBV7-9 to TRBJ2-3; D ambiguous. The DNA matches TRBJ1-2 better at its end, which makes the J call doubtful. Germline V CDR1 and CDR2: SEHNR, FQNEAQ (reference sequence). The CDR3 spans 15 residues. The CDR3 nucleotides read TGTGCCAGCAGCTTAGAATCGGCCTCTCTAGGGGGCTACACCTTC. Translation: CASSLESASLGGYTF.

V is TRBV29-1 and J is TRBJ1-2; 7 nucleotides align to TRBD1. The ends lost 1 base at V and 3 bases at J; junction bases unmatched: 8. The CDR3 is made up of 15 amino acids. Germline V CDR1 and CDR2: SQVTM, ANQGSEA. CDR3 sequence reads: CSVEVPLDRYYGYTF. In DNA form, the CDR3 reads TGCAGCGTTGAAGTCCCCTTGGACAGGTACTATGGCTACACCTTC.

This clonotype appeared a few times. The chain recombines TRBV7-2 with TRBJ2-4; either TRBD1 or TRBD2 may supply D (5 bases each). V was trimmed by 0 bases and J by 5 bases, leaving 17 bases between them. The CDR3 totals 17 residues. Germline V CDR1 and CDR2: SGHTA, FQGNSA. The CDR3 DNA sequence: TGTGCCAGCAGCTTAGCGTCGGCAGGGAGAGGGGAAAACATTCAGTACTTC. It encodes CASSLASAGRGENIQYF.

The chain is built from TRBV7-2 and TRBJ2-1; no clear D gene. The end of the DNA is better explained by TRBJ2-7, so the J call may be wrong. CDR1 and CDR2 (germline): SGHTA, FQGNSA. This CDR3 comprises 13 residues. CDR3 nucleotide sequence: TGTGCCAGCAGCCCCCGGGTGTCCTACGAGCAGTACTTC. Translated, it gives CASSPRVSYEQYF.

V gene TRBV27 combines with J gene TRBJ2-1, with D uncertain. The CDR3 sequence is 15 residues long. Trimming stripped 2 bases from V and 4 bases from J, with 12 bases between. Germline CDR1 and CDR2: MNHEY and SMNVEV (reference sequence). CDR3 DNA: TGTGCCAGCAGTTTAGGTTTTCTAGGGTACAATGAGCAGTTCTTC. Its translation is CASSLGFLGYNEQFF.

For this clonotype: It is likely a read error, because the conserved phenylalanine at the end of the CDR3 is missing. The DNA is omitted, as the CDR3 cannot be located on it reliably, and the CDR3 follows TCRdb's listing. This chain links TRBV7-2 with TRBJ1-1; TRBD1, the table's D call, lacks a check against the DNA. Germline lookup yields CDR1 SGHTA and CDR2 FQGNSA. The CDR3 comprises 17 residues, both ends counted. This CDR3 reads CASTGRGGYGYTFGSAP.

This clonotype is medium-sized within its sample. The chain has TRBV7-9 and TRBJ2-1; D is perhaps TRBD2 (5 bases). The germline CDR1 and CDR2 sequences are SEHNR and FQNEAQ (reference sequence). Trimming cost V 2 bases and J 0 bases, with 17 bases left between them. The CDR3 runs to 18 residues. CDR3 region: CASSLTRVAGSSYNEQFF. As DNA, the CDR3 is TGTGCCAGCAGCTTAACCCGGGTGGCTGGGAGCTCCTACAATGAGCAGTTCTTC.

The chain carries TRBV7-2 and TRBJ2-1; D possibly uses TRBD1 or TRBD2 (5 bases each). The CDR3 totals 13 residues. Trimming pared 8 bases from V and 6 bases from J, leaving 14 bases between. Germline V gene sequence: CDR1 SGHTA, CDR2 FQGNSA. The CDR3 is CASGSRGRNEQFF. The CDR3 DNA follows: TGTGCCAGCGGGAGCCGGGGCCGCAATGAGCAGTTCTTC.

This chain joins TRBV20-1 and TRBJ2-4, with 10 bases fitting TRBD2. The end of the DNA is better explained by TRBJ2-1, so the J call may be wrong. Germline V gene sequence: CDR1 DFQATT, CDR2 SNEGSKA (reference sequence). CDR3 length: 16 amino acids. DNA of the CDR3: TGCAGTGCTAGAGACTTTGCTAGCGGGAGTTACAATGAGCAGTTCTTC. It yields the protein CSARDFASGSYNEQFF.

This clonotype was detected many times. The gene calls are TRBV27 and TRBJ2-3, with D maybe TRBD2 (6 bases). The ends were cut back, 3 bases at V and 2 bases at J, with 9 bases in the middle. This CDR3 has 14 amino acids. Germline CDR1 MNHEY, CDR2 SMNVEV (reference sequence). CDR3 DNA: TGTGCCAGCAGTTTTGGGGGGTTCACAGATACGCAGTATTTT. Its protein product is CASSFGGFTDTQYF.

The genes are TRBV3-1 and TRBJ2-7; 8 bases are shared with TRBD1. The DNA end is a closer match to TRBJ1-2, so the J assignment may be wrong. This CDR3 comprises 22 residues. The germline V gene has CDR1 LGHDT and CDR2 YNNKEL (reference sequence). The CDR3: CASSPTTGQGSATDLANYGYTF. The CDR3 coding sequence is TGTGCCAGCAGCCCAACCACCGGACAGGGTTCCGCGACGGACTTAGCTAACTATGGCTACACCTTC.

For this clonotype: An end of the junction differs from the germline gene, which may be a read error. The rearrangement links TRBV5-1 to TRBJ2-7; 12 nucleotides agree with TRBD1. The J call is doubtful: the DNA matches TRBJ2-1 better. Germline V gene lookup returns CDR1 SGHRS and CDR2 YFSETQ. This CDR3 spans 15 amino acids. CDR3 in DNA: TGCGCCAGCAGCTTTGGGACAGGGGGCTACGATGAGCAGTTCTTC. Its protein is CASSFGTGGYDEQFF.

The CDR3 region has the DNA TGTGCCAGAAGCACCTCGGGACAGGGATGGACTAGCGGGGAACAAGAGACCCAGTACTTC. This translates into CARSTSGQGWTSGEQETQYF. The rearrangement joins TRBV5-3 to TRBJ2-4, with 12 nucleotides matching TRBD2. The end of the DNA is better explained by TRBJ2-5, so the J call may be wrong. TRBV5-3 is placed among ORFs of uncertain function. The CDR3 loop spans 20 amino acids.

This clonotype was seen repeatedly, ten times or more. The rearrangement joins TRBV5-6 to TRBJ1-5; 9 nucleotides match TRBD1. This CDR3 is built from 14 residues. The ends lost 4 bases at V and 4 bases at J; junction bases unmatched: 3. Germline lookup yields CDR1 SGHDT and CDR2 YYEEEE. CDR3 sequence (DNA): TGTGCCAGCAGCGCTGACAGGGGGAATCAGCCCCAGCATTTT. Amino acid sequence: CASSADRGNQPQHF.

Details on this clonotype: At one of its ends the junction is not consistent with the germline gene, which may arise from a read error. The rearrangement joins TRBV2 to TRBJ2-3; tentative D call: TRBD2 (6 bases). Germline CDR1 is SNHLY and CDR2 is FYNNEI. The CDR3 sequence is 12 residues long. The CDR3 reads CVSRLVFDTQYF. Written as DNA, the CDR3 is TGTGTCAGCAGACTAGTCTTCGATACGCAGTATTTT.

CDR3 residues: CASSRTSGRYNEQFF. The CDR3 DNA sequence: TGTGCCAGCAGCCGGACTAGCGGGAGGTACAATGAGCAGTTCTTC. The J gene is TRBJ2-1, the V gene TRBV12-3 or TRBV12-4, with 14 bases matching TRBD2. This CDR3 has 15 amino acids. V dropped 6 bases and J dropped 4; count of bases not matched to a gene: 2.

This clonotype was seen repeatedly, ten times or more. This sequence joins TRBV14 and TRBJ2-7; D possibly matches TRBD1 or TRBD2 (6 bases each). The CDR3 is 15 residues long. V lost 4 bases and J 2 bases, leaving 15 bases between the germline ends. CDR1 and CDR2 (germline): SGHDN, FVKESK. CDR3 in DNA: TGTGCCAGCAGCCCCCTTGGGGGCGGGACCTACGAGCAGTACTTC. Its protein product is CASSPLGGGTYEQYF.

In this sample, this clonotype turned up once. CDR3 in amino acids: CASSLVGGKSTDTQYF. As DNA, the CDR3 is TGTGCCAGCAGCTTAGTGGGGGGCAAGAGCACAGATACGCAGTATTTT. The genes are TRBV7-6 and TRBJ2-3; D is possibly TRBD1 or TRBD2 (6 bases each). The CDR3 loop spans 16 amino acids. Germline V gives CDR1 SGHVS, CDR2 FNYEAQ. Trimming left V 1 base short and J 0 bases short, with 11 bases between.

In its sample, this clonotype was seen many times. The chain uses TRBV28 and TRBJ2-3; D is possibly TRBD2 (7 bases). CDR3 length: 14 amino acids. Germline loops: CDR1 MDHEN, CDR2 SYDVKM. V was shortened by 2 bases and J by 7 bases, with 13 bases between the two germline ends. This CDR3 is CASSLAGAANTQYF. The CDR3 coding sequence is TGTGCCAGCAGTTTAGCGGGGGCAGCAAATACGCAGTATTTT.

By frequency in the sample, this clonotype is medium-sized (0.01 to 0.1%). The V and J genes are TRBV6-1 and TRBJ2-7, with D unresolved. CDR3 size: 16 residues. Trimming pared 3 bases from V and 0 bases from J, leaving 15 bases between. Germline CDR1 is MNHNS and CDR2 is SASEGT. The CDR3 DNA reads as TGTGCCAGCAGTGAGTCAGGCCCACTGAGCTCCTACGAGCAGTACTTC. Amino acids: CASSESGPLSSYEQYF.

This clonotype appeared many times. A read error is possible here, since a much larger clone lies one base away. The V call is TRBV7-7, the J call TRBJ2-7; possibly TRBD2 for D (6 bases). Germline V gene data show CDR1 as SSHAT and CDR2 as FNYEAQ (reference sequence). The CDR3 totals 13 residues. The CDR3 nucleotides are TGTGCTAGCAGCAGGGACTTATACAATGAGCAGTACTTC. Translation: CASSRDLYNEQYF.

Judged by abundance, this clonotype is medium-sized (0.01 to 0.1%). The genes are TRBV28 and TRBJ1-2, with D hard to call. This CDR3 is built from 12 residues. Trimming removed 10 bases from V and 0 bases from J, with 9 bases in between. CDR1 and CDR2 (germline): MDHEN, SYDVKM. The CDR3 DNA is TGTGCCACCGGGTCTTCTAACTATGGCTACACCTTC. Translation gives CATGSSNYGYTF.

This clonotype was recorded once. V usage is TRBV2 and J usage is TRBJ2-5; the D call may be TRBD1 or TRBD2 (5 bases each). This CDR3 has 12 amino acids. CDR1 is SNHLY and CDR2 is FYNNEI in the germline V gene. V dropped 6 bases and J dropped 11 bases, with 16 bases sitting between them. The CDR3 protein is CASSGTNNEQYF. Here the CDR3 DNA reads TGTGCCAGCAGCGGGACCAACAATGAGCAGTACTTC.

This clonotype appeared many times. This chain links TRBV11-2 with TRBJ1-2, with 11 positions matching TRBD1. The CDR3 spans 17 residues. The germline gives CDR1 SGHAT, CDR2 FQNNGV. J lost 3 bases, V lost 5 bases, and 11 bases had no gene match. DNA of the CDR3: TGTGCCAGCAGCAAATACGGGACAGGGGGTGGGGACTATGGCTACACCTTC. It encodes CASSKYGTGGGDYGYTF. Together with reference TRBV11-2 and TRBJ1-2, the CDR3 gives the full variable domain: EAGVAQSPRYKIIEKRQSVAFWCNPISGHATLYWYQQILGQGPKLLIQFQNNGVVDDSQLPKDRFSAERLKGVDSTLKIQPAKLEDSAVYLCASSKYGTGGGDYGYTFGSGTRLTVV.

CDR3 region: CASSGGPEPQETQYF. In DNA, the CDR3 is TGTGCCAGCAGCGGAGGGCCAGAACCTCAAGAGACCCAGTACTTC. The gene calls are TRBV7-2 and TRBJ1-2; D is possibly TRBD2 (6 bases). The J call may not be correct, given that the DNA end is closer to TRBJ2-5. The CDR3 consists of 15 residues. Germline CDR1 reads SGHTA; CDR2 reads FQGNSA.

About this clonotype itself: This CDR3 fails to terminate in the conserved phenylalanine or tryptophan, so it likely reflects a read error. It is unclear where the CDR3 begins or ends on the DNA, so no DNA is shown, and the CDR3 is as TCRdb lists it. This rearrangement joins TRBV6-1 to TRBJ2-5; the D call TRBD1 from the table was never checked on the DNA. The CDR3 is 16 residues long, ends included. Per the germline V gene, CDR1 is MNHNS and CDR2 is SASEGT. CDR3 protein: CASSGRQGADGYTFGS.

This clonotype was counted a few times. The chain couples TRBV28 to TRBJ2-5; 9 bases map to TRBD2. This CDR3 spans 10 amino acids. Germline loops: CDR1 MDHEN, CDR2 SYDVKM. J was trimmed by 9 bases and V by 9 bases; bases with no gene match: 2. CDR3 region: CASSGSSQYF. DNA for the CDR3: TGTGCCAGTAGCGGGAGTTCCCAGTACTTC.

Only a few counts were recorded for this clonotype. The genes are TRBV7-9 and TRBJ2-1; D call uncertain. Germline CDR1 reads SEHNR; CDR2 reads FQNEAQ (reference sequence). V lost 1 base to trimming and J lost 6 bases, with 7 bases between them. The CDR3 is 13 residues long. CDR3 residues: CASSLVAANEQFF. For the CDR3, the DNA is TGTGCCAGCAGCTTAGTTGCGGCCAATGAGCAGTTCTTC. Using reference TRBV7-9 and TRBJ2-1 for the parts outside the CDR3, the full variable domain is DTGVSQNPRHKITKRGQNVTFRCDPISEHNRLYWYRQTLGQGPEFLTYFQNEAQLEKSRLLSDRFSAERPKGSFSTLEIQRTEQGDSAMYLCASSLVAANEQFFGPGTRLTVL.

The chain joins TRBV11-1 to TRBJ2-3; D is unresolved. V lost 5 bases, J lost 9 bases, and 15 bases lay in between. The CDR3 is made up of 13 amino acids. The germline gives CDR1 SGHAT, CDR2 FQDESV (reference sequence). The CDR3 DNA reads TGTGCCAGCAGCGTATTGACCGAAGTGACGCAGTATTTT. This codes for CASSVLTEVTQYF.

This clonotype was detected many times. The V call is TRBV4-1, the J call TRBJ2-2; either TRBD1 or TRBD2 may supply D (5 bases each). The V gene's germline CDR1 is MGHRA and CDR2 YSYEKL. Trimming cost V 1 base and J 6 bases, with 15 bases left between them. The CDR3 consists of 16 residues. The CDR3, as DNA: TGCGCCAGCAGCCAAGCCGGGACGCGGACGTCCGGGGAGCTGTTTTTT. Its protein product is CASSQAGTRTSGELFF.